This T cell receptor beta chain appears in the sequencing data of a study of T cell changes during pregnancy in multiple sclerosis. The protocol was immunoSEQ multiplex PCR, while the TCRdb copy is restricted to in-frame clones and leaves out a portion. The sample records around 100,000 clones, more than 85% being singletons. Germline-derived CDR1 and CDR2 are SNHLY and FYNNEI. Trimming pared 7 bases from V and 2 bases from J, leaving 15 bases between. The CDR3 runs 14 residues. This clone was detected only once. This sample comprised peripheral blood, obtained in the third trimester of pregnancy. The V and J genes are TRBV2 and TRBJ2-7; weak D call: TRBD2 (5 bases). This sequence originates from a female donor with multiple sclerosis, enrolled in a pregnancy study. CDR3 bases: TGTGCCAGCAAGTCGAGCGGTCCAACCTACGAGCAGTACTTC. The encoded protein is CASKSSGPTYEQYF.